This T cell receptor beta chain was obtained from a study of cytomegalovirus exposure and HLA in healthy donors. This clone was seen only a few times. It was with 60 Vbeta and 13 Jbeta primers that the PCR ran. Libraries were prepared by immunoSEQ multiplex PCR; TCRdb keeps only in-frame clonotypes and omits some of them. The profile shows 35,000 to 40,000 clones, approximately 66% of them singletons. The germline gives CDR1 SGHAT, CDR2 FQNNGV. The CDR3 extends over 15 amino acids. V lost 8 bases to trimming and J lost 8 bases, with 24 bases between them. The sequence was obtained from a man between 50 and 59 years old in good health and CMV-seropositive. The V and J genes are TRBV11-2 and TRBJ1-2; D is undetermined. Sequenced material: PBMCs. Here the CDR3 DNA reads TGTGCCAGCTCCCCCGAGAGTCAGGCTCAATTGGGCTACACCTTC. This translates into CASSPESQAQLGYTF.